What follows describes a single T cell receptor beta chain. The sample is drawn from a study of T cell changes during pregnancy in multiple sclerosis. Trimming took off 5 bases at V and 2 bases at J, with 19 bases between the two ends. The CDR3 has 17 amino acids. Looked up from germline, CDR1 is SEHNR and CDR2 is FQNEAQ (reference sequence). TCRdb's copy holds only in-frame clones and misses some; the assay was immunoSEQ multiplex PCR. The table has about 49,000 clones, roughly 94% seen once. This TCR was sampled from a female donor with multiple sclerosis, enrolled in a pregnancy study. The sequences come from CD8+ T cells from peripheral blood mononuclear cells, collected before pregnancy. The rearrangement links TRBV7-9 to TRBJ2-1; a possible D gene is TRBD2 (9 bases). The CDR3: CASSQGASGITYNEQFF. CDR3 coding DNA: TGTGCCAGCAGCCAGGGGGCTAGCGGGATTACCTACAATGAGCAGTTCTTC. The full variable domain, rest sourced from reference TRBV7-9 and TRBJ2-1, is DTGVSQNPRHKITKRGQNVTFRCDPISEHNRLYWYRQTLGQGPEFLTYFQNEAQLEKSRLLSDRFSAERPKGSFSTLEIQRTEQGDSAMYLCASSQGASGITYNEQFFGPGTRLTVL.